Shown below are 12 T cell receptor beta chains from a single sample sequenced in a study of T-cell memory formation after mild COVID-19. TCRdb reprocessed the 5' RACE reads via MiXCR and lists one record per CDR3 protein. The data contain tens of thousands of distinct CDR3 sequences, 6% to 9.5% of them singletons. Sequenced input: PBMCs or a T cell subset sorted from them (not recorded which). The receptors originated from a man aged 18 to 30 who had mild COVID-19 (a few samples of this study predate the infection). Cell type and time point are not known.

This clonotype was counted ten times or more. CDR3 nucleotide sequence: TGTGCCAGCTCACGGACGGAGGGCAATCAGCCCCAGCATTTT. Protein sequence: CASSRTEGNQPQHF. The rearrangement joins TRBV18 to TRBJ1-5; D unresolved. This CDR3 is 14 amino acids long. V was shortened by 4 bases and J by 2 bases, with 9 bases between the two germline ends. CDR1 KGHSH and CDR2 LQKENI come from the germline V gene.

CDR3 amino acids: CASSQQGWQPQHF. Written as DNA, the CDR3 is TGTGCCAGCAGCCAACAAGGATGGCAGCCCCAGCATTTT. The rearrangement links TRBV7-9 to TRBJ1-5; D is ambiguous. The germline CDR1 and CDR2 sequences are SEHNR and FQNEAQ (reference sequence). The ends were cut back, 5 bases at V and 7 bases at J, with 12 bases in the middle. CDR3 length equals 13 residues.

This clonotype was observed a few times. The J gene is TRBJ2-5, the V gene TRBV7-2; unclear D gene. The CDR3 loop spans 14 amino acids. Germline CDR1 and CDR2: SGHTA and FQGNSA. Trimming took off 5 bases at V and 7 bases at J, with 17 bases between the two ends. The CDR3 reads CASSPGLLGGTQYF. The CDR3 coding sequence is TGTGCCAGCAGCCCTGGGCTGCTAGGTGGGACCCAGTACTTC.

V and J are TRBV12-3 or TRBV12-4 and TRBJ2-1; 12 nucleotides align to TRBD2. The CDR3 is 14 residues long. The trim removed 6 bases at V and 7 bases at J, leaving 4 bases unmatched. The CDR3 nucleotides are TGTGCCAGCAGCCTAGCGGGGGGGCGGAATGAGCAGTTCTTC. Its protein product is CASSLAGGRNEQFF.

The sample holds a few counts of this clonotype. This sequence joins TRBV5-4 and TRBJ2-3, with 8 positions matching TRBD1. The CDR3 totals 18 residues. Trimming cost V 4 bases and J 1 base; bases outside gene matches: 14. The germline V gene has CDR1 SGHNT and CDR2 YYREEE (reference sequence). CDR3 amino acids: CASSGIFRQGIGTDTQYF. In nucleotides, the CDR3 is TGTGCCAGCAGCGGAATCTTTCGACAGGGGATCGGCACAGATACGCAGTATTTT.

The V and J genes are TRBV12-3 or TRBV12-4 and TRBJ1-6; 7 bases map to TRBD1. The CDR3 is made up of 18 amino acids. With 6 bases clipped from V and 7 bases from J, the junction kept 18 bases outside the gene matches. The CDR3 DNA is TGTGCCAGCAGGCTACAGGGGCCTTTCGGCCTTTTCAATTCACCCCTCCACTTT. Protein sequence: CASRLQGPFGLFNSPLHF.

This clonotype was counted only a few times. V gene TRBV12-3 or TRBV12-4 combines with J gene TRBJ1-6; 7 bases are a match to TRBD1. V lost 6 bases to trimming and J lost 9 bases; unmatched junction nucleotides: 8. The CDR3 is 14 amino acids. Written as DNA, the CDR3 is TGTGCCAGCAGATTGACAGGGCTGGGTTCACCCCTCCACTTT. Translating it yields CASRLTGLGSPLHF.

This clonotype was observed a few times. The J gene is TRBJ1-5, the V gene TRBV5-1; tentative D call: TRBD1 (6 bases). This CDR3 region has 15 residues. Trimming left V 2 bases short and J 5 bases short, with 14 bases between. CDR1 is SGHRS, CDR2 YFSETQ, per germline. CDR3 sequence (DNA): TGCGCCAGCAGCTTTTCGGGGGGCTTAGATCAGCCCCAGCATTTT. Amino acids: CASSFSGGLDQPQHF. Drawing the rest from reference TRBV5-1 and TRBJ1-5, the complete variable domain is KAGVTQTPRYLIKTRGQQVTLSCSPISGHRSVSWYQQTPGQGLQFLFEYFSETQRNKGNFPGRFSGRQFSNSRSEMNVSTLELGDSALYLCASSFSGGLDQPQHFGDGTRLSIL.

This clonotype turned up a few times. The CDR3 spells CASAPWDRGSYEQYF. The CDR3 DNA sequence: TGTGCTAGTGCCCCATGGGACAGGGGATCCTACGAGCAGTACTTC. V is TRBV12-5 and J is TRBJ2-7, with TRBD1 identical over 10 bases. The CDR3 totals 15 residues. The V gene's germline CDR1 is LGHNT and CDR2 FRNRAP. Trimming at V came to 7 bases and at J to 1 base, leaving 7 bases not matched to a gene.

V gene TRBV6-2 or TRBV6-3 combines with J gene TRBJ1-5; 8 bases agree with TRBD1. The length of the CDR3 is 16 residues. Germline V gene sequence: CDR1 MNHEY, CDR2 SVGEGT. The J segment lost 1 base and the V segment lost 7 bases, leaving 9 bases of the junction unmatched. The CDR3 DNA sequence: TGTGCCAGCACCTATGGAGGACAGGGAAGCAATCAGCCCCAGCATTTT. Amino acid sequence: CASTYGGQGSNQPQHF.

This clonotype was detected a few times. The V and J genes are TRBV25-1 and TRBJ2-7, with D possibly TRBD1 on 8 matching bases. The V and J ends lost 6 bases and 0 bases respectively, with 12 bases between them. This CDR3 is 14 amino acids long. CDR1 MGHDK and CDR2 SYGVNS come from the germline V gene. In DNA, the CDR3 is TGTGCCAGCAGCACAGGGGGGGGCTCCTACGAGCAGTACTTC. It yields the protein CASSTGGGSYEQYF.

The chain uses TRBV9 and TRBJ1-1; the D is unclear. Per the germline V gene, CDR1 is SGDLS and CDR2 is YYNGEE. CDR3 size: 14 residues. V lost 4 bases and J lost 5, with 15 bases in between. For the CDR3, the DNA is TGTGCCAGCAGCCTGGGTGGTGAGGGTACTGAAGCTTTCTTT. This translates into CASSLGGEGTEAFF.